The next 23 T cell receptor beta chains were all read from a single sample in a study of response to subunit inactivated influenza vaccine. TCRdb ran MiXCR on the RT-PCR reads and lists one entry per CDR3 protein. Altogether fewer than 650,000 distinct CDR3 sequences are present, 10% to 15% being singletons, with the ten largest covering around 13%. Here the sequenced sample was PBMCs from blood, taken roughly 6 weeks after vaccination. These receptors all come from a man between 45 and 60 years old who received an inactivated influenza vaccine.

V usage is TRBV6-2 or TRBV6-3 and J usage is TRBJ2-3, with 9 bases aligning to TRBD2. The germline V gene has CDR1 MNHEY and CDR2 SVGEGT. V dropped 2 bases and J dropped 6; count of bases not matched to a gene: 12. The CDR3 is 17 residues long. For the CDR3, the DNA is TGTGCCAGCAGTTACCCGGGGACTAGCTACCGCTCCGATACGCAGTATTTT. Translating it yields CASSYPGTSYRSDTQYF.

This clonotype came up a few times. V and J are TRBV20-1 and TRBJ2-7; D possibly matches TRBD1 or TRBD2 (6 bases each). V was trimmed by 3 bases and J by 2 bases, leaving 14 bases between them. The CDR3 is made up of 14 amino acids. Germline assignment: CDR1 DFQATT and CDR2 SNEGSKA (reference sequence). The DNA of the CDR3 is TGCAGTGCTAGGGATATGAGGGGGGCCTACGAGCAGTACTTC. It translates to CSARDMRGAYEQYF.

The genes are TRBV15 and TRBJ2-1, with D perhaps matching TRBD1 (5 bases). Trimming pared 3 bases from V and 7 bases from J, leaving 13 bases between. CDR1 and CDR2 from the germline V gene are LNHNV and YYDKDF (reference sequence). The CDR3 runs 14 residues. Here the CDR3 reads CATSSQGIENEQFF. CDR3 coding DNA: TGTGCCACCAGCAGTCAGGGAATAGAGAATGAGCAGTTCTTC.

J is TRBJ2-7 and V is TRBV5-1; 7 positions agree with TRBD1. V shed 4 bases, J shed 3 bases, and the junction held 7 bases outside the gene matches. Germline V gives CDR1 SGHRS, CDR2 YFSETQ. There are 14 residues in the CDR3. The CDR3 sequence is CASSTGTANYEQYF. CDR3 DNA sequence: TGCGCCAGCAGCACCGGGACAGCGAACTACGAGCAGTACTTC. The entire variable domain, with the rest obtained from reference TRBV5-1 and TRBJ2-7, is as follows: KAGVTQTPRYLIKTRGQQVTLSCSPISGHRSVSWYQQTPGQGLQFLFEYFSETQRNKGNFPGRFSGRQFSNSRSEMNVSTLELGDSALYLCASSTGTANYEQYFGPGTRLTVT.

V and J are TRBV7-2 and TRBJ1-4; a possible D gene is TRBD1 (6 bases). Per germline, CDR1 SGHTA and CDR2 FQGNSA. This CDR3 has 17 residues. The ends were cut back, 0 bases at V and 5 bases at J, with 16 bases in the middle. The CDR3 coding sequence is TGTGCCAGCAGCTTAGCCGCTCCCCCGACAGGAAATGAAAAACTGTTTTTT. This translates into CASSLAAPPTGNEKLFF.

The chain uses TRBV7-9 and TRBJ1-6; D may be TRBD1 (6 bases). The CDR3 length is 15 residues. Trimming removed 2 bases at V and 5 bases at J, with 10 bases between. The germline gives CDR1 SEHNR, CDR2 FQNEAQ (reference sequence). CDR3 DNA sequence: TGTGCCAGCAGCTTATTCGGACAGAATAATTCACCCCTCCACTTT. It codes for CASSLFGQNNSPLHF.

J is TRBJ1-5 and V is TRBV6-2 or TRBV6-3; 7 bases are shared with TRBD1. The trim removed 2 bases at V and 1 base at J, leaving 8 bases unmatched. Germline V gene data show CDR1 as MNHEY and CDR2 as SVGEGT. CDR3 size: 17 residues. CDR3 sequence reads: CASSYGDSGGSNQPQHF. For the CDR3, the DNA is TGTGCCAGCAGTTACGGGGACAGCGGGGGGAGCAATCAGCCCCAGCATTTT.

The chain links TRBV7-2 to TRBJ2-1, with D maybe TRBD2 (5 bases). Looked up from germline, CDR1 is SGHTA and CDR2 is FQGNSA. The V and J ends lost 5 bases and 2 bases respectively, with 13 bases between them. There are 15 residues in the CDR3. In DNA form, the CDR3 reads TGTGCCAGCAGCGCCGGAGGCAGAACCTACAATGAGCAGTTCTTC. Protein: CASSAGGRTYNEQFF.

The genes are TRBV20-1 and TRBJ1-5, with a possible D match to TRBD1 (6 bases). There are 15 residues in the CDR3. The V gene's germline CDR1 is DFQATT and CDR2 SNEGSKA (reference sequence). Trimming removed 3 bases at V and 4 bases at J, with 16 bases between. The CDR3 DNA is TGCAGTGCTAGGTTCATAGGCAGGGGTAATCAGCCCCAGCATTTT. Residues: CSARFIGRGNQPQHF.

The V and J genes are TRBV7-9 and TRBJ1-2; 9 nucleotides agree with TRBD1. Germline CDR1 SEHNR, CDR2 FQNEAQ (reference sequence). The CDR3 sequence is 13 residues long. V dropped 3 bases and J dropped 7; count of bases not matched to a gene: 3. The CDR3 bases are TGTGCCAGCAGCTTGCCGGGACAGGGTGGCTACACCTTC. Its translation: CASSLPGQGGYTF.

The CDR3 loop reads CASSLEGSGYTQYF. In nucleotides, the CDR3 is TGCGCCAGCAGCTTGGAAGGCAGCGGATATACGCAGTATTTT. V is TRBV5-1 and J is TRBJ2-3, with a possible D match to TRBD2 (5 bases). The CDR3 is 14 amino acids. The V end was cut by 0 bases, the J end by 7 bases, with 12 bases between. Germline loops: CDR1 SGHRS, CDR2 YFSETQ.

This clonotype appeared a few times. The genes are TRBV6-1 and TRBJ2-1; D is unclear. Germline CDR1 MNHNS, CDR2 SASEGT. V was trimmed by 7 bases and J by 0 bases, leaving 13 bases between them. The CDR3 is 15 residues long. The CDR3 nucleotides read TGTGCCAGCAACGCTGAATTTCGCTCCTACAATGAGCAGTTCTTC. Translation: CASNAEFRSYNEQFF.

With regard to this clonotype: This may come from a read error, since a much larger clone is one base off. The chain carries TRBV5-6 and TRBJ1-1; tentative D call: TRBD1 (6 bases). From germline, CDR1 is SGHDT and CDR2 YYEEEE. CDR3 length: 14 residues. The CDR3 loop reads CASSQGTTNSEAFF. Written as DNA, the CDR3 is TGTGCCAGCAGCCAAGGGACAACGAACTCTGAAGCTTTCTTT.

The rearrangement links TRBV7-9 to TRBJ1-2; D perhaps matches TRBD1 (5 bases). Per the germline V gene, CDR1 is SEHNR and CDR2 is FQNEAQ (reference sequence). The ends were cut back, 1 base at V and 5 bases at J, with 11 bases in the middle. This CDR3 has 14 amino acids. The CDR3 sequence is CASSLGQPKYGYTF. CDR3 DNA: TGTGCCAGCAGCTTAGGACAGCCGAAGTATGGCTACACCTTC.

In this sample, this clonotype turned up many times. The chain has TRBV20-1 and TRBJ2-7; 10 positions match TRBD1. The CDR3 runs to 14 residues. Germline lookup yields CDR1 DFQATT and CDR2 SNEGSKA (reference sequence). J gave up 4 bases and V 2 bases, and 5 bases lay outside the gene matches. This CDR3 reads CSARRPDRGYEQYF. CDR3 in DNA: TGCAGTGCTAGACGACCGGACAGGGGGTACGAGCAGTACTTC.

The chain is built from TRBV20-1 and TRBJ2-7; no clear D. The CDR3 has 11 amino acids. The V gene's germline CDR1 is DFQATT and CDR2 SNEGSKA (reference sequence). V lost 3 bases, J lost 9 bases, and 12 bases lay in between. CDR3 DNA sequence: TGCAGTGCTAGTGTCCCCCCGGGGCAGTACTTC. Its translation: CSASVPPGQYF.

In its sample, this clonotype was seen a few times. The chain carries TRBV5-5 and TRBJ2-7; D assignment may be TRBD1 or TRBD2 (5 bases each). This CDR3 region has 14 residues. V was shortened by 4 bases and J by 2 bases, with 13 bases between the two germline ends. Germline assignment: CDR1 SGHKS and CDR2 YYEKEE (reference sequence). The CDR3 loop reads CASSQFGTTYEQYF. The CDR3 nucleotides read TGTGCCAGCAGCCAGTTTGGGACGACCTACGAGCAGTACTTC.

A note on this clonotype: One base away lies a much larger clone, so this may be a sequencing read error. The rearrangement links TRBV20-1 to TRBJ2-3; 7 positions agree with TRBD2. CDR1 and CDR2 from the germline V gene are DFQATT and SNEGSKA (reference sequence). The CDR3 loop spans 15 amino acids. CDR3 amino acids: CSAKRGGGSTETQYF. Written as DNA, the CDR3 is TGCAGTGCTAAGCGTGGGGGGGGAAGCACAGAAACGCAGTATTTT.

This clonotype was counted ten times or more. The chain employs TRBV10-3 and TRBJ2-1, with D tentatively TRBD2 (7 bases). The CDR3 contains 15 residues. From germline, CDR1 is ENHRY and CDR2 SYGVKD. Trimming stripped 4 bases from V and 3 bases from J, with 13 bases between. In DNA form, the CDR3 reads TGTGCCATCAGTGTCCGGCGGGGGCACTACAATGAGCAGTTCTTC. Protein product: CAISVRRGHYNEQFF.

The rearrangement uses TRBV18 and TRBJ1-1; D ambiguous. Trimming cost V 6 bases and J 0 bases, with 11 bases left between them. This CDR3 region has 14 residues. Per the germline V gene, CDR1 is KGHSH and CDR2 is LQKENI. CDR3 nucleotide sequence: TGTGCCAGCTCCCTCGTGTGGGTGAACACTGAAGCTTTCTTT. Translation gives CASSLVWVNTEAFF.

This clonotype was recorded at least ten times. This chain uses TRBV5-1 with TRBJ2-7, with D tentatively TRBD1 (6 bases). The germline gives CDR1 SGHRS, CDR2 YFSETQ. This CDR3 comprises 12 residues. V was cut by 4 bases and J by 5 bases, with 10 bases left in between. This chain's CDR3 is CASSPPGDEQYF. The DNA for the CDR3 is TGCGCCAGCAGCCCGCCAGGGGACGAGCAGTACTTC.

The chain couples TRBV7-3 to TRBJ2-5; 9 bases agree with TRBD2. This CDR3 has 15 amino acids. With 5 bases clipped from V and 4 bases from J, the junction kept 8 bases outside the gene matches. The germline CDR1 and CDR2 sequences are SGHTA and FQGTGA. The CDR3 DNA sequence: TGTGCCAGCAGCCCCCAGAGCGGGAGGCCAGAGACCCAGTACTTC. It encodes CASSPQSGRPETQYF.

This clonotype was seen at least ten times. CDR3 in amino acids: CASSLERGPSPLHF. The CDR3 region has the DNA TGTGCCAGCAGTTTGGAACGGGGCCCTTCACCCCTCCACTTT. The V and J genes are TRBV12-3 or TRBV12-4 and TRBJ1-6, with a tentative D call TRBD1 (5 bases). The CDR3 loop spans 14 amino acids. Trimming left V 3 bases short and J 9 bases short, with 12 bases between.